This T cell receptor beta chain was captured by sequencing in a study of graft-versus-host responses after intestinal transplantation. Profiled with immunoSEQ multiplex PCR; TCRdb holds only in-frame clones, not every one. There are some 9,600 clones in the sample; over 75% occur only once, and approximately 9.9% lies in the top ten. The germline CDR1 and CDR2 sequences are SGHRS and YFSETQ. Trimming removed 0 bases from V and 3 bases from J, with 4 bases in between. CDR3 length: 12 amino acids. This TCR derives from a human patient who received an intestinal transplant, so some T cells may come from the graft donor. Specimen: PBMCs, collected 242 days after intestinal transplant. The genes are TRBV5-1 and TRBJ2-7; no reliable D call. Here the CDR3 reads CASSLDNYEQYF. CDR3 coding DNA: TGCGCCAGCAGCTTGGACAACTACGAGCAGTACTTC.